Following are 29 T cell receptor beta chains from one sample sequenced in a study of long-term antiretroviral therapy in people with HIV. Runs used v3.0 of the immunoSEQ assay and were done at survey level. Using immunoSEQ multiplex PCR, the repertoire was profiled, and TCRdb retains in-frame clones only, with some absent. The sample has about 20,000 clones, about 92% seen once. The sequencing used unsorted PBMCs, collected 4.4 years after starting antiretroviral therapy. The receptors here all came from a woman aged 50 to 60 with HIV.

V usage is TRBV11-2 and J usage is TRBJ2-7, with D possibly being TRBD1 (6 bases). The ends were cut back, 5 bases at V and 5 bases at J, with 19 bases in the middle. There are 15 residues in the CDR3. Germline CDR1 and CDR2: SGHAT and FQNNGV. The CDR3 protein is CASSQQGQENNEQYF. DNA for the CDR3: TGTGCCAGCAGCCAACAGGGCCAGGAAAACAACGAGCAGTACTTC.

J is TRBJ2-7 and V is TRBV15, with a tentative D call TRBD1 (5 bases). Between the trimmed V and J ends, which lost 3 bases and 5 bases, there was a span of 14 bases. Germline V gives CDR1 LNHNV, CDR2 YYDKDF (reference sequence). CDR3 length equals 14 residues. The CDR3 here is CATSSALTRDEQYF. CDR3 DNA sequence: TGTGCCACCAGCAGCGCCTTGACCAGGGACGAGCAGTACTTC.

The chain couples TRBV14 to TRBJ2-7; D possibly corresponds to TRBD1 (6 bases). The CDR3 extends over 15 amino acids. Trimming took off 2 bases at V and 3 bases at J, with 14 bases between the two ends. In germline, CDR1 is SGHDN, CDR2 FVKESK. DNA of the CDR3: TGTGCCAGCAGCCAAAAACCGGGACAAGGCTACGAGCAGTACTTC. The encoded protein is CASSQKPGQGYEQYF.

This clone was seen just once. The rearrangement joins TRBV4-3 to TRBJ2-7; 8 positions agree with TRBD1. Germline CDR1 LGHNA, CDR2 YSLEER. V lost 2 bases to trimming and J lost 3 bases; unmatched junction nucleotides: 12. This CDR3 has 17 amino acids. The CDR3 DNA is TGCGCCAGCAGCCAATATGCTGGACAGGGCTCTTACTACGAGCAGTACTTC. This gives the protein CASSQYAGQGSYYEQYF.

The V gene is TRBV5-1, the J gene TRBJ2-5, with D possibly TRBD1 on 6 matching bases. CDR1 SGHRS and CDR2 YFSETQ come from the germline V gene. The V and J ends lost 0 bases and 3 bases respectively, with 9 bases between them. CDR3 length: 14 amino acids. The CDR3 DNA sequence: TGCGCCAGCAGCTTGGGACAGGCGGAAGAGACCCAGTACTTC. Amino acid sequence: CASSLGQAEETQYF.

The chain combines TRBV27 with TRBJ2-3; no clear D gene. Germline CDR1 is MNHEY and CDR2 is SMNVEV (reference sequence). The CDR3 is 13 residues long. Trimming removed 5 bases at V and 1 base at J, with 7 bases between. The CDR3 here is CASSLWGTDTQYF. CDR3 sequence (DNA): TGTGCCAGCAGTCTCTGGGGCACAGATACGCAGTATTTT.

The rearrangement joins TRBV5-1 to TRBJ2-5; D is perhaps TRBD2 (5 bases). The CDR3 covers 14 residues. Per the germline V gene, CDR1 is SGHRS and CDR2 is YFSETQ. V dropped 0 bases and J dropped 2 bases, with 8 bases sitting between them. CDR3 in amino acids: CASSLGWTQETQYF. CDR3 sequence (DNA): TGCGCCAGCAGCTTGGGTTGGACTCAAGAGACCCAGTACTTC.

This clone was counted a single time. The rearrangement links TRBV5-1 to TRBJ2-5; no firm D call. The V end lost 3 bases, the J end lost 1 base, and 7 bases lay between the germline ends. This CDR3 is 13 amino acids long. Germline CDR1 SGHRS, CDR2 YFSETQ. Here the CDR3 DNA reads TGCGCCAGCAGCTCGGGTGTCCAAGAGACCCAGTACTTC. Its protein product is CASSSGVQETQYF.

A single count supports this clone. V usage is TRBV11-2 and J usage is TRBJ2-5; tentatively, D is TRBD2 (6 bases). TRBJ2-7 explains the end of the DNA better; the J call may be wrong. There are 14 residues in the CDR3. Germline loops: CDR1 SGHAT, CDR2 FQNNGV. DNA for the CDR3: TGTGCCAGCAGCTCGGGAGTCTTATCCTACGAGCAGTACTTC. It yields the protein CASSSGVLSYEQYF.

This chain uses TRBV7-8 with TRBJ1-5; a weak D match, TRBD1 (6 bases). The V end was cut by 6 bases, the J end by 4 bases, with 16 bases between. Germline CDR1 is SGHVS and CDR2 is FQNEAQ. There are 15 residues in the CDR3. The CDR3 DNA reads TGTGCCAGCAGTGCCGGGACAACTAAAAATCAGCCCCAGCATTTT. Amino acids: CASSAGTTKNQPQHF.

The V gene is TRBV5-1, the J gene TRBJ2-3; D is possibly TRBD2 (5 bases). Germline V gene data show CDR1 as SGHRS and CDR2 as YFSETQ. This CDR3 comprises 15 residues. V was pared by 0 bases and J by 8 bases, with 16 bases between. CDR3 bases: TGCGCCAGCAGCTTGGTCCGCGGAGGTGGAGGTACGCAGTATTTT. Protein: CASSLVRGGGGTQYF.

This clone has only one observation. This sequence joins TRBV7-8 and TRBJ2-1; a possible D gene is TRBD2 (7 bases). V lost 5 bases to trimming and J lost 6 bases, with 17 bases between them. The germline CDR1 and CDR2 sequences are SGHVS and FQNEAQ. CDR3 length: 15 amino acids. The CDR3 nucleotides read TGTGCCAGCAGCCTCGTCCGGGGGGCCTTCAATGAGCAGTTCTTC. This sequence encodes CASSLVRGAFNEQFF.

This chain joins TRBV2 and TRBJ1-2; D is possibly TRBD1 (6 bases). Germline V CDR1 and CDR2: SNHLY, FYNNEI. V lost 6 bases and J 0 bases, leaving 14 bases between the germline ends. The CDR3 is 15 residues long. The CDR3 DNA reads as TGTGCCAGCAGGTACCAGGGGCTAGCTAACTATGGCTACACCTTC. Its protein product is CASRYQGLANYGYTF.

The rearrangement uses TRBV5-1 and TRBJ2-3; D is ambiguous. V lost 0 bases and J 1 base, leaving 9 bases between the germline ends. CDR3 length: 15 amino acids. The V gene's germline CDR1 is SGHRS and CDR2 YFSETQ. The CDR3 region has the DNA TGCGCCAGCAGCTTGGGGACCCTCCGCACAGATACGCAGTATTTT. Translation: CASSLGTLRTDTQYF. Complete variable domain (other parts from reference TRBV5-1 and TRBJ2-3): KAGVTQTPRYLIKTRGQQVTLSCSPISGHRSVSWYQQTPGQGLQFLFEYFSETQRNKGNFPGRFSGRQFSNSRSEMNVSTLELGDSALYLCASSLGTLRTDTQYFGPGTRLTVL.

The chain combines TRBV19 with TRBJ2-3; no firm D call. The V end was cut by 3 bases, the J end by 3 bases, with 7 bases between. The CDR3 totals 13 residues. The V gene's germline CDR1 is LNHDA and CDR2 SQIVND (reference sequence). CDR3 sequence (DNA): TGTGCCAGTAGTATGAGTGGGACAGATACGCAGTATTTT. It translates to CASSMSGTDTQYF.

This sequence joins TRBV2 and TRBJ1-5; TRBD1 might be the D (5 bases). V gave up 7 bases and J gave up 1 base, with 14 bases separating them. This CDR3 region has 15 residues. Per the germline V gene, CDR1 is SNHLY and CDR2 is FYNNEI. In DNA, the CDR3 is TGTGCCAGCACCCCGGGGGGGAAGAGCAATCAGCCCCAGCATTTT. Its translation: CASTPGGKSNQPQHF.

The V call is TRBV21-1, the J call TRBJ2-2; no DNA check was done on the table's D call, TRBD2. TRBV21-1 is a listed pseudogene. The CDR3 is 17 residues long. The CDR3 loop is CASSTRRRFKGTGELFF. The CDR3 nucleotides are TGTGCCAGCAGCACTCGGAGGAGATTCAAGGGCACCGGGGAGCTGTTTTTT.

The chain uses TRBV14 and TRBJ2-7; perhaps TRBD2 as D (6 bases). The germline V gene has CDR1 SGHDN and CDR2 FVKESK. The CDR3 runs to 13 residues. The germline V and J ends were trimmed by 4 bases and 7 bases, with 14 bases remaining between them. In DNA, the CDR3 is TGTGCCAGCAGCCCTAACGCGGGATGGGAGCAGTACTTC. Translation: CASSPNAGWEQYF. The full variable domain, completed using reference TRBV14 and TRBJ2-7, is EAGVTQFPSHSVIEKGQTVTLRCDPISGHDNLYWYRRVMGKEIKFLLHFVKESKQDESGMPNNRFLAERTGGTYSTLKVQPAELEDSGVYFCASSPNAGWEQYFGPGTRLTVT.

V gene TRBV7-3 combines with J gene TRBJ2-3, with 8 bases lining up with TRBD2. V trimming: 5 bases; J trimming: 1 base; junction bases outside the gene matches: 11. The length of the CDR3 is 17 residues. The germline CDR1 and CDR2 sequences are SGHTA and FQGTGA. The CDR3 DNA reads TGTGCCAGCAGCCCAGGCATTCGGGGGGGCCGCACAGATACGCAGTATTTT. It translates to CASSPGIRGGRTDTQYF.

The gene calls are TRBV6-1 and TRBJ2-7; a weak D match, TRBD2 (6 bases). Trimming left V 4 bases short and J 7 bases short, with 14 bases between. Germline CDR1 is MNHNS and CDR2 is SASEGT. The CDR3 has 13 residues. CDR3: CASSGWDLGEQYF. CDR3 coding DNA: TGTGCCAGCAGTGGATGGGACTTGGGGGAGCAGTACTTC.

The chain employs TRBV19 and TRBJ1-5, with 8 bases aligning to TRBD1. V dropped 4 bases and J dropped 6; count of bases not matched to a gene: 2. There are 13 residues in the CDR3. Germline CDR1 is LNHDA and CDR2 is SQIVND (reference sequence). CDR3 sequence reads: CASSTTGGQPQHF. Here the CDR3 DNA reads TGTGCCAGTAGTACCACAGGGGGTCAGCCCCAGCATTTT.

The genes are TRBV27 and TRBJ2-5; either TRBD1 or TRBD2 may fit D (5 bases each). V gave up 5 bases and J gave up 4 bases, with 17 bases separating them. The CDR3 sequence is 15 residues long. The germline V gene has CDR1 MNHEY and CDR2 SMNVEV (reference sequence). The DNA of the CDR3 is TGTGCCAGCAGTCCCTTGGGGGTAGGCGCAGAGACCCAGTACTTC. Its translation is CASSPLGVGAETQYF.

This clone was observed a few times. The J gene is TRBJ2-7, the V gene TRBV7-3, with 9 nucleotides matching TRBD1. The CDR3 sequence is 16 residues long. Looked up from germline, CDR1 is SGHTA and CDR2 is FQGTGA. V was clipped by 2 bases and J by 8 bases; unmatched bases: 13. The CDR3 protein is CASSLDGSGQGTKQYF. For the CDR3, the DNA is TGTGCCAGCAGCTTAGATGGTTCGGGACAGGGTACGAAGCAGTACTTC.

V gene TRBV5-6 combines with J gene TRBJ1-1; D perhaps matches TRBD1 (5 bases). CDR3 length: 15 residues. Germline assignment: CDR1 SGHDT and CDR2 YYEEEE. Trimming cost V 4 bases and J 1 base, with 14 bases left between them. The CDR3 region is CASSTTSGQNTEAFF. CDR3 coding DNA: TGTGCCAGCAGCACCACCTCTGGACAGAACACTGAAGCTTTCTTT.

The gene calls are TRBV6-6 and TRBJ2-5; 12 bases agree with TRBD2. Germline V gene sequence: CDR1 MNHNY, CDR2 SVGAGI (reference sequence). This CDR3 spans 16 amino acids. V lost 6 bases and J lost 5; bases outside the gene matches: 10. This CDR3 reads CASSPWTSGVGETQYF. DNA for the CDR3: TGTGCCAGCAGCCCCTGGACTAGCGGGGTGGGGGAGACCCAGTACTTC.

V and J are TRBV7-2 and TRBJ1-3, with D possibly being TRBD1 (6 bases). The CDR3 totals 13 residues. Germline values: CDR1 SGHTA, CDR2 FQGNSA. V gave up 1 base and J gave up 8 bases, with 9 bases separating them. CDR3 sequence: CASSLGGGYTIYF. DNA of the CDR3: TGTGCCAGCAGCTTAGGAGGGGGTTACACCATATATTTT.

CDR3 DNA: TGTGCCAGCAGCCAAGCAACCGGGACAGGCTATGAAAAACTGTTTTTT. This sequence encodes CASSQATGTGYEKLFF. This chain connects TRBV14 to TRBJ1-4; the match to TRBD1 covers 8 bases. The CDR3 runs to 16 residues. Germline lookup yields CDR1 SGHDN and CDR2 FVKESK. J was trimmed by 6 bases and V by 1 base; bases with no gene match: 7.

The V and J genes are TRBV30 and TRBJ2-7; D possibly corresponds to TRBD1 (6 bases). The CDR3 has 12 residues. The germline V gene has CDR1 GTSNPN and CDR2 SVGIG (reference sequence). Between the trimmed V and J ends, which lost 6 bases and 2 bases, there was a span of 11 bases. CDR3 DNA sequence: TGTGCCTGCGACAGGTTTCCCTACGAGCAGTACTTC. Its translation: CACDRFPYEQYF.

This CDR3 reads CASRTGGLASDTQYF. The CDR3 nucleotides read TGTGCCAGCAGAACAGGGGGACTAGCATCAGATACGCAGTATTTT. The chain employs TRBV27 and TRBJ2-3, with D perhaps TRBD2 (9 bases). V lost 6 bases and J 4 bases, leaving 17 bases between the germline ends. Per germline, CDR1 MNHEY and CDR2 SMNVEV (reference sequence). The CDR3 sequence is 15 residues long.